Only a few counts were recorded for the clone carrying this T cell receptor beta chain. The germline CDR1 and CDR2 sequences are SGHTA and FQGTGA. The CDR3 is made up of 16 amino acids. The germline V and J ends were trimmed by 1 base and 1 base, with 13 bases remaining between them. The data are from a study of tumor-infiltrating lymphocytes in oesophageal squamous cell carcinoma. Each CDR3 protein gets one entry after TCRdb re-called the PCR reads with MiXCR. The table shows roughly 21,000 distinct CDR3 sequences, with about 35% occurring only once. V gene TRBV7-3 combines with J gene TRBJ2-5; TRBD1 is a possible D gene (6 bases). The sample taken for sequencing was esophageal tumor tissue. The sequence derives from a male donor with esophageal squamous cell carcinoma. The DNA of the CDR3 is TGTGCCAGCAGCTTAAATGCCCAGGGGAGCCAAGAGACCCAGTACTTC. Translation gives CASSLNAQGSQETQYF.